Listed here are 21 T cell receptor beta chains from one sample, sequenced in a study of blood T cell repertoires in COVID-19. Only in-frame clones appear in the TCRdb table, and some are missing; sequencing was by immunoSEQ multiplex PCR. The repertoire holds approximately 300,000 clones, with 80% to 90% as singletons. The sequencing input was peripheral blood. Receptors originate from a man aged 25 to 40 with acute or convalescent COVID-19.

This CDR3 reads CATSRSLSSYNEQFF. CDR3 DNA: TGTGCCACCAGCAGGTCCCTAAGCTCCTACAATGAGCAGTTCTTC. The chain uses TRBV15 and TRBJ2-1; D not certain. Between the trimmed V and J ends, which lost 3 bases and 0 bases, there was a span of 9 bases. The CDR3 is 15 amino acids. Germline V gives CDR1 LNHNV, CDR2 YYDKDF (reference sequence).

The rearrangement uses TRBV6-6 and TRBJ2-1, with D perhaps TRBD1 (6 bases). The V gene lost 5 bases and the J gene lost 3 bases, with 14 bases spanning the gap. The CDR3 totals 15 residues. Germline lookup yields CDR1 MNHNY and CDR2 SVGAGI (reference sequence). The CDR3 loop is CASSAQGPSYNEQFF. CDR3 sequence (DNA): TGTGCCAGCAGTGCACAGGGCCCCAGCTACAATGAGCAGTTCTTC.

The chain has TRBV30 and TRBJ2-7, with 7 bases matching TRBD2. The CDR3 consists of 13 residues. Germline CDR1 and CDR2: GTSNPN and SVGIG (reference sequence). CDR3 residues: CGGSAGDLSEQYF. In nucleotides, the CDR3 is TGTGGCGGATCGGCGGGGGACTTGTCCGAGCAGTACTTC.

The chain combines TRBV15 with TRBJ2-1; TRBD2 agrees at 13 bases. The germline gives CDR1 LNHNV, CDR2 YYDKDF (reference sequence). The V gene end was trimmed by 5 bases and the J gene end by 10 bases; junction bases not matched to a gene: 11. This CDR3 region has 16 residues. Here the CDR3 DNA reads TGTGCCACCAGCGGACCAGGACTAGCGGGAGTTCGAGAGCAGTTCTTC. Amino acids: CATSGPGLAGVREQFF.

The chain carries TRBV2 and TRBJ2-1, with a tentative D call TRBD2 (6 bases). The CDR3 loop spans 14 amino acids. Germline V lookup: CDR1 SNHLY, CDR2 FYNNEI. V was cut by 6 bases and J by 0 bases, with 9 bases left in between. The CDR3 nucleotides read TGTGCCAGCAGGCGGGACTCCTCCTACAATGAGCAGTTCTTC. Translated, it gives CASRRDSSYNEQFF.

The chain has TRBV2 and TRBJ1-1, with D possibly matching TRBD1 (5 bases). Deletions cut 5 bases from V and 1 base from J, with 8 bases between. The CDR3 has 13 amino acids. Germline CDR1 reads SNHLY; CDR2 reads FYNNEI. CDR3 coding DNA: TGTGCCAGCAGTCCCACAGGGAACACTGAAGCTTTCTTT. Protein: CASSPTGNTEAFF.

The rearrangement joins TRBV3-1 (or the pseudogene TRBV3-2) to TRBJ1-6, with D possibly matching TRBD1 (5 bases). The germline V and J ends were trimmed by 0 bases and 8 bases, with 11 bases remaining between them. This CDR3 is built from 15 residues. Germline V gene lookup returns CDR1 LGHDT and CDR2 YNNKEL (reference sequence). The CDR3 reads CASSQEDSLDSPLHF. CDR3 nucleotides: TGTGCCAGCAGCCAAGAAGACAGCCTAGATTCACCCCTCCACTTT.

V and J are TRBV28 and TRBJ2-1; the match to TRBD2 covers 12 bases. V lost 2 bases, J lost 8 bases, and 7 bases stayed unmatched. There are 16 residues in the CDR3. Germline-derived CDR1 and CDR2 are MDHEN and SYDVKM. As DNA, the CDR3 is TGTGCCAGCAGTTTACTAGCGGGGGGGCGGGTGGATGAGCAGTTCTTC. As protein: CASSLLAGGRVDEQFF.

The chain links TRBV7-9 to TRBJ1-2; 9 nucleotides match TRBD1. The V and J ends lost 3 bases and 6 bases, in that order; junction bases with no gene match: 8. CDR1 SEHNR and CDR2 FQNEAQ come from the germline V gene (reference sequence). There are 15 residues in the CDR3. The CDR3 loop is CASSFRDRGSDGYTF. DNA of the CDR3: TGTGCCAGCAGCTTTCGTGACAGGGGGTCGGATGGCTACACCTTC.

DNA of the CDR3: TGTGCCAGCAGCGCCTACAGGGGCTTAAACACTGAAGCTTTCTTT. This codes for CASSAYRGLNTEAFF. This rearrangement joins TRBV3-1 (or the pseudogene TRBV3-2) to TRBJ1-1; 7 bases align to TRBD1. Looked up from germline, CDR1 is LGHDT and CDR2 is YNNKEL (reference sequence). V was clipped by 5 bases and J by 2 bases; unmatched bases: 8. This CDR3 contains 15 residues.

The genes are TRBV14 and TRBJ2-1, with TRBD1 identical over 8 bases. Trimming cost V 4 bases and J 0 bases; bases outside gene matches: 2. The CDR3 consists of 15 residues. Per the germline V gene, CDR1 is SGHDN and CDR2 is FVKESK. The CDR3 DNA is TGTGCCAGCAGCCTCGACAGGGGCTCCTACAATGAGCAGTTCTTC. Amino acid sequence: CASSLDRGSYNEQFF.

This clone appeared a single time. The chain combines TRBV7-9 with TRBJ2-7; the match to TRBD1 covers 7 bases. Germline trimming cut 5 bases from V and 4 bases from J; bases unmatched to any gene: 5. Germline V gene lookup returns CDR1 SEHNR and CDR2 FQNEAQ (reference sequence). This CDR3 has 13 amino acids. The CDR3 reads CASSPGGRYEQYF. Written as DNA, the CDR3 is TGTGCCAGCAGCCCAGGGGGTAGGTACGAGCAGTACTTC.

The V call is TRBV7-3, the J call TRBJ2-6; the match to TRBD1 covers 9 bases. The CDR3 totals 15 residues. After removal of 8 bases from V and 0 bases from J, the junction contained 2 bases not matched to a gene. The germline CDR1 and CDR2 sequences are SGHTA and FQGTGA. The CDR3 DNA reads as TGTGCCAGCGGGGACAGGGCCTCTGGGGCCAACGTCCTGACTTTC. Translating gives CASGDRASGANVLTF.

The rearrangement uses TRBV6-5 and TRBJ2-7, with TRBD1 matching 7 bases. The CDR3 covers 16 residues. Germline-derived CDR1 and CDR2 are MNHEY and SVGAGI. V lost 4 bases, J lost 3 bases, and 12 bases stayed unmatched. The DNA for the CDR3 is TGTGCCAGCAGTTCCGTCTTTGACAGGGCTGGCTACGAGCAGTACTTC. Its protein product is CASSSVFDRAGYEQYF.

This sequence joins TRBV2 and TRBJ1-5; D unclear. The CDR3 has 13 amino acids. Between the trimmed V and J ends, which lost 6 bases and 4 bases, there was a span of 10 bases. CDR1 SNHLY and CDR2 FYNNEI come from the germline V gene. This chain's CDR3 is CASSRRENQPQHF. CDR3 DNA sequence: TGTGCCAGCAGCCGGAGGGAAAATCAGCCCCAGCATTTT.

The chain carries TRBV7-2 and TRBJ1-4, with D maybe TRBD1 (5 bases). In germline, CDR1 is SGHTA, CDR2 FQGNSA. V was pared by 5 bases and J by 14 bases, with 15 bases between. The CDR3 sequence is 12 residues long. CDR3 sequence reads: CASSQTTGSLFF. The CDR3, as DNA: TGTGCCAGCAGCCAGACAACAGGATCCCTGTTTTTT.

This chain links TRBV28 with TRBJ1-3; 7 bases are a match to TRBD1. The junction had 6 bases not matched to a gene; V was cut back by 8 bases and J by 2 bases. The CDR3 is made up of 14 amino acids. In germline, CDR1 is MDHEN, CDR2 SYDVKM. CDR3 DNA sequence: TGTGCCAGCGGAAACAGGGGAACTGGAAACACCATATATTTT. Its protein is CASGNRGTGNTIYF.

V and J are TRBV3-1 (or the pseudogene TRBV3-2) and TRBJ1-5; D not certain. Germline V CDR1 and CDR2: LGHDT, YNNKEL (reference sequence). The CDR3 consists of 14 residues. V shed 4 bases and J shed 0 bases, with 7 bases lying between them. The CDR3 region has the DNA TGTGCCAGCAGCCTCGGGAATAGCAATCAGCCCCAGCATTTT. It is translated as CASSLGNSNQPQHF.

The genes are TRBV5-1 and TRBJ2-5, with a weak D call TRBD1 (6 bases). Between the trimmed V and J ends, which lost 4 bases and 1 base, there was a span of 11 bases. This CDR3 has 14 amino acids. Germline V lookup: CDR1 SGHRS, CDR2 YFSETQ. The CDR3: CASSGGRAQETQYF. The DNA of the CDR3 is TGCGCCAGCAGCGGGGGCAGAGCCCAAGAGACCCAGTACTTC.

The CDR3: CAWSLGLAGYTF. CDR3 sequence (DNA): TGTGCCTGGAGTCTAGGTCTGGCGGGCTACACCTTC. This chain links TRBV30 with TRBJ1-2; D gene unclear. The ends were cut back, 2 bases at V and 8 bases at J, with 12 bases in the middle. This CDR3 contains 12 residues. Germline CDR1 is GTSNPN and CDR2 is SVGIG (reference sequence).

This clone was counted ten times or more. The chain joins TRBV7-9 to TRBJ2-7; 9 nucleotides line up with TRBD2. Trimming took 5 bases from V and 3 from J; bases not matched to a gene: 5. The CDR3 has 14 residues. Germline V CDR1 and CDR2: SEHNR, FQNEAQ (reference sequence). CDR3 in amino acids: CASSKGLAGYEQYF. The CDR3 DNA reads TGTGCCAGCAGCAAGGGACTAGCCGGCTACGAGCAGTACTTC.